Detailed here is one T cell receptor (beta chain). The CDR3 loop spans 15 amino acids. The V end was cut by 5 bases, the J end by 0 bases, with 11 bases between. CDR1 SGHVS and CDR2 FQNEAQ come from the germline V gene. This record belongs to a study of blood T cell repertoires in COVID-19. Clones were sequenced by immunoSEQ multiplex PCR, and TCRdb holds only the in-frame ones, with some missing. The sample lists about 350,000 clones, around nine tenths occurring once. The chain links TRBV7-8 to TRBJ2-4; D is unclear. Material: peripheral blood. The receptor comes from a woman younger than 35 who had recovered from COVID-19. CDR3 sequence reads: CASSHLDLAKNIQYF. CDR3 in DNA: TGTGCCAGCAGCCATTTAGATTTAGCCAAAAACATTCAGTACTTC.